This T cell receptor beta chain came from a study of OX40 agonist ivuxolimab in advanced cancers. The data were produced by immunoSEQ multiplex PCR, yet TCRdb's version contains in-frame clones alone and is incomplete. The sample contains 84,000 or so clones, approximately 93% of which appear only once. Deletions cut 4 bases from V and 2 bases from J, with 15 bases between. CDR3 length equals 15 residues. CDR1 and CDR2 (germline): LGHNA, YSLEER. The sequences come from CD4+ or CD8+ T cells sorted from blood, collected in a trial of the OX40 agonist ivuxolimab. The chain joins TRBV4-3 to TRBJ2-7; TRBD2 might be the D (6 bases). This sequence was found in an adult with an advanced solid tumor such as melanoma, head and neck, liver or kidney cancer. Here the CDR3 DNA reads TGCGCCAGCAGCCCTCTAGCGAGTATGCCCTACGAGCAGTACTTC. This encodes CASSPLASMPYEQYF.